This TCR beta chain emerged from a study of blood T cell repertoires in COVID-19. On the study more broadly: The United States, Italy and Spain supplied acute and convalescent COVID-19 samples.

The assay was immunoSEQ multiplex PCR, and TCRdb's table has in-frame clones only and misses some. The sample holds around 140,000 clones, about four fifths seen once. The CDR3 is made up of 15 amino acids. The germline V gene encodes CDR1 MNHEY and CDR2 SVGAGI. Trimming cost V 7 bases and J 0 bases, with 10 bases left between them. V and J are TRBV6-5 and TRBJ2-6; the D gene is possibly TRBD1 (6 bases). The sequence was collected from a woman aged 60-75 years with active or convalescent COVID-19. Specimen: peripheral blood. The CDR3 is CASNTGYSGANVLTF. CDR3 sequence (DNA): TGTGCCAGCAATACAGGGTACTCTGGGGCCAACGTCCTGACTTTC.